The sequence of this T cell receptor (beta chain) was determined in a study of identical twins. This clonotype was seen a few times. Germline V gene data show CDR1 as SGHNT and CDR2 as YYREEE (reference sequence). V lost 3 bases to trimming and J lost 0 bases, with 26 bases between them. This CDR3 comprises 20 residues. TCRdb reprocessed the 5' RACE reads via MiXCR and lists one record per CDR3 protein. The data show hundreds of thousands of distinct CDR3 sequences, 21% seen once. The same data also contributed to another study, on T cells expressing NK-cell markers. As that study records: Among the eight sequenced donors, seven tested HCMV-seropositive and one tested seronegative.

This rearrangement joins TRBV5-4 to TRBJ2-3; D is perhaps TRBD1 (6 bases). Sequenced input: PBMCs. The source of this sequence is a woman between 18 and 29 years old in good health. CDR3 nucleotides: TGTGCCAGCAGCTCACCACGTACTTACCGGGACACCGCTAGCACAGATACGCAGTATTTT. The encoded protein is CASSSPRTYRDTASTDTQYF.